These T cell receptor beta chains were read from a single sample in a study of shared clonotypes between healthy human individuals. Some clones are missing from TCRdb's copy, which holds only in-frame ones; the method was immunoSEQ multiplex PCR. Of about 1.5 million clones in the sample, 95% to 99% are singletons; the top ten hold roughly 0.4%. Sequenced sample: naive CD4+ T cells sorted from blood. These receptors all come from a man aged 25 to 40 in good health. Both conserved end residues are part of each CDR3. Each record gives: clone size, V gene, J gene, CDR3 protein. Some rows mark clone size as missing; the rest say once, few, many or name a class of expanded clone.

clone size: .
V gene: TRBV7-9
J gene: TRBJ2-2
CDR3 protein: CASSLKSRDTGELFF

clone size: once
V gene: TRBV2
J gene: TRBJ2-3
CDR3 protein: CASATVGPLSPRDTQYF

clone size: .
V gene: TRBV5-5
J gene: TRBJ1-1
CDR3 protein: CASSLGPGEAFF

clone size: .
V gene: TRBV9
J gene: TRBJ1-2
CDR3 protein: CASSVGQGNYGYTF

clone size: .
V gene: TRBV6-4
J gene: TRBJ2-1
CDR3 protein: CASSVAGGSYNEQFF

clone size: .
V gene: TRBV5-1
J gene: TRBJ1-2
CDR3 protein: CASSQDTDRGYTF

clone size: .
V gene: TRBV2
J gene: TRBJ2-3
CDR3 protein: CASSEGDSGARTDTQYF

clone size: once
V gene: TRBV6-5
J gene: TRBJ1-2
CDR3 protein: CASSYRSGYGYTF

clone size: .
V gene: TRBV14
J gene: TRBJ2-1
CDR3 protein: CASRHTGSPFYEQFF

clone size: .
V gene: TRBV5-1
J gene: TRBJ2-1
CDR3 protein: CASSWGLADYNEQFF

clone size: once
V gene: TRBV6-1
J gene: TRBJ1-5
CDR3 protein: CASSDWTVGQPQHF

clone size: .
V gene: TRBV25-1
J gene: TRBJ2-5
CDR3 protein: CASSRTGKETQYF

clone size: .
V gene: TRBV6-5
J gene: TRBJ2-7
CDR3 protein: CASSSAFRVVSYEQYF

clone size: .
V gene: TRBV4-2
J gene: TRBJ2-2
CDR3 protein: CASSQGGGGSYTGELFF

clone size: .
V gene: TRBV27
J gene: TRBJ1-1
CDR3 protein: CASSFGLGTEAFF

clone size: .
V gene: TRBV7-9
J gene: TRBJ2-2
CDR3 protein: CASSPLKGELFF

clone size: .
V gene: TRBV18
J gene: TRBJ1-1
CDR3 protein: CASSPSVTEAFF

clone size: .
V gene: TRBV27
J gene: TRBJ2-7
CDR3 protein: CASSLSPSGTYEQYF

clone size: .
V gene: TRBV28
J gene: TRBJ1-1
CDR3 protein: CASSLIAGTEAFF

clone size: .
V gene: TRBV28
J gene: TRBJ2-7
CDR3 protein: CASSLSGYYEQYF

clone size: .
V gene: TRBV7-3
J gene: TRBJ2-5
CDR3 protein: CASSRSNSETQYF

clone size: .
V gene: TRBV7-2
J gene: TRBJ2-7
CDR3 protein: CASIRTSGRYNEQYF

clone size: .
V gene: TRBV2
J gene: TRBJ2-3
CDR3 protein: CASTTQVGTDTQYF

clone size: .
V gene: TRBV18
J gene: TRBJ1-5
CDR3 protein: CASSPGQGPFRNQPQHF

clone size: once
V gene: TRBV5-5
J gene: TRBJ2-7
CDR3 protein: CASNRSPDREYEQYF

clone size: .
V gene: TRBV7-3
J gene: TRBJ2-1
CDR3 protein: CASSLTGVVTDEQFF

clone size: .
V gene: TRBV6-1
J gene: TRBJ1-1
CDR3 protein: CASSEREGVRNTEAFF

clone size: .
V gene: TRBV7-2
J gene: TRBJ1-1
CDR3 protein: CASSLKGMNTEAFF

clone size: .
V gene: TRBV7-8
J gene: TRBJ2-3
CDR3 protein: CASSSRTSGSTDTQYF

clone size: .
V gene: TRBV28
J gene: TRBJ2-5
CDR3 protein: CASSLLGLGGQETQYF

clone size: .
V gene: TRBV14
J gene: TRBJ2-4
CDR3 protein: CASSQRGLGSLNIQYF

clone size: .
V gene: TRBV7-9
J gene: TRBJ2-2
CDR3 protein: CASRTAGNTGELFF

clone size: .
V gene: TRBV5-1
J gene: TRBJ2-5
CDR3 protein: CASRPGLGETQYF

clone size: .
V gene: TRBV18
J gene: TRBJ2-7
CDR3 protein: CASSPPGLGRGYEQYF

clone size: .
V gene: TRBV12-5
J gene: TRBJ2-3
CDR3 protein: CASGRWTSPDTDTQYF

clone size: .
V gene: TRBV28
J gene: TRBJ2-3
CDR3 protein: CASSPPPGPDRTDTQYF

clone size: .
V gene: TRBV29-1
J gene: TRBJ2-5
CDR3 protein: CSLAIAETQYF

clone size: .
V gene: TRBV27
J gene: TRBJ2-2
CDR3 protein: CASSRTRLVDGELFF

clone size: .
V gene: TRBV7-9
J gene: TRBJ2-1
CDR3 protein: CASSLDLAGVSYNEQFF

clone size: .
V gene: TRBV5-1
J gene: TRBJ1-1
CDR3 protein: CASSLAPSGSPNTEAFF

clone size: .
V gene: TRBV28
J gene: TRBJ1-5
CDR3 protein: CASSRDSNSNQPQHF

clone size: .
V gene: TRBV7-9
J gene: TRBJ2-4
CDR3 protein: CASSFGQGTLLAKNIQYF

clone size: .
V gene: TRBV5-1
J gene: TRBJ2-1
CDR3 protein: CASSLLSGRGENEQFF

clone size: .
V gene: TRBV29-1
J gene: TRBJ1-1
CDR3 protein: CSVENQAGTEAFF

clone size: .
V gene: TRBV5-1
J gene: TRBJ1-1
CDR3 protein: CASSVDRSNTEAFF

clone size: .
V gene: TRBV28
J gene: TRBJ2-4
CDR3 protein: CASSHDRELRAKNIQYF

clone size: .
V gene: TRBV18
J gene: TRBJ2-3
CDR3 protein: CASSLSTGRLDTQYF

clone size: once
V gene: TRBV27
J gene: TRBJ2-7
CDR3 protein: CASSLSGTGFYEQYF

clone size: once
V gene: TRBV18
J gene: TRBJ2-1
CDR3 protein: CASSPLRKDNEQFF

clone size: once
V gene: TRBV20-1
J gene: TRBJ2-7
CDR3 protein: CSARKTYEQYF

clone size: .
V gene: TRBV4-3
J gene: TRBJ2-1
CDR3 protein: CASSQDRASGRVYNEQFF

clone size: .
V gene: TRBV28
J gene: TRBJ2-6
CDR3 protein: CATRVEQGVGGANVLTF

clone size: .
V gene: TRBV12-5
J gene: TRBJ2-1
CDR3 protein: CASGLISSGEQFF

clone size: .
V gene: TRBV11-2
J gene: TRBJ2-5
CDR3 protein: CASSIGGQGRQETQYF

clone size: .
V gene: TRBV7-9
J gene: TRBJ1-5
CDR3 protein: CASSLGGVGNQPQHF

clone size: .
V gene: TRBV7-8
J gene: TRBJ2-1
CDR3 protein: CASSRTRAENNEQFF

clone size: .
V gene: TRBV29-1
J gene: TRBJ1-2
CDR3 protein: CSVDGTLYGYTF

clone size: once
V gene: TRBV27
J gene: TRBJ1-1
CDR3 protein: CASSALVNTEAFF

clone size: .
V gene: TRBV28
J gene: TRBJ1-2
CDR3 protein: CASSLGTDGYTF

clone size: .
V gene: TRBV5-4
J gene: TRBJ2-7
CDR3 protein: CASSEGTSAILSYEQYF